This entry lists 6 T cell receptor beta chains sequenced from one sample in a study of control samples from healthy donors and cancer patients. TCRdb keeps only in-frame clones here, not all; method: immunoSEQ multiplex PCR. The repertoire holds about 120,000 clones, with almost 95% as singletons. The sequenced sample was PBMCs. The receptors here all came from a man older than 75 with head and neck cancer.

The rearrangement links TRBV19 to TRBJ1-5, with D possibly being TRBD1 (5 bases). The germline CDR1 and CDR2 sequences are LNHDA and SQIVND (reference sequence). The CDR3 has 15 residues. V lost 6 bases and J lost 3, with 15 bases in between. The CDR3 region is CASSRGVQDNQPQHF. The DNA for the CDR3 is TGTGCCAGTAGCCGTGGGGTACAGGACAATCAGCCCCAGCATTTT.

This clone was counted once. The same CDR3 is also encoded by other DNA sequences in this sample. The chain couples TRBV9 to TRBJ2-3; D gene uncertain. The V gene lost 0 bases and the J gene lost 2 bases, with 7 bases spanning the gap. Germline V gene sequence: CDR1 SGDLS, CDR2 YYNGEE. The CDR3 spans 14 residues. In nucleotides, the CDR3 is TGTGCCAGCAGCGTAGCTAGTTCCACAGATACGCAGTATTTT. This gives the protein CASSVASSTDTQYF.

V usage is TRBV6-2 or TRBV6-3 and J usage is TRBJ1-2; tentative D call: TRBD1 (6 bases). The CDR3 runs to 17 residues. V shed 5 bases and J shed 4 bases, with 23 bases lying between them. Germline V lookup: CDR1 MNHEY, CDR2 SVGEGT. The CDR3 nucleotides read TGTGCCAGCAGTCCCCGTCTTTTTCGCAGGGGCGGCTATGGCTACACCTTC. It translates to CASSPRLFRRGGYGYTF.

The V gene is TRBV4-3, the J gene TRBJ1-6; 7 bases map to TRBD1. V gave up 4 bases and J gave up 11 bases; unmatched junction bases: 17. This CDR3 contains 17 residues. The germline V gene encodes CDR1 LGHNA and CDR2 YSLEER. The CDR3 nucleotides read TGCGCCAGCAGCCGGACAGGCCGCGGGCTGTCCTCAGCACCCCTCCACTTT. Its translation: CASSRTGRGLSSAPLHF.

The chain has TRBV7-8 and TRBJ2-2; either TRBD1 or TRBD2 may supply D (6 bases each). The germline V and J ends were trimmed by 7 bases and 9 bases, with 21 bases remaining between them. Germline values: CDR1 SGHVS, CDR2 FQNEAQ. The CDR3 has 15 amino acids. CDR3 sequence (DNA): TGTGCCAGCAAGGGGGGACCCAACGAGATCTGGGAGCTGTTTTTT. Translating gives CASKGGPNEIWELFF.

This chain uses TRBV12-3 or TRBV12-4 with TRBJ1-2; D remains unclear. This CDR3 is 12 amino acids long. V lost 5 bases, J lost 5 bases, and 9 bases lay in between. The CDR3 spells CASSEKSYGYTF. The DNA of the CDR3 is TGTGCCAGCAGTGAGAAGAGTTATGGCTACACCTTC.